The clone carrying this TCR beta chain turned up a few times. The source of the sample is a study of shared clonotypes between healthy human individuals. Only in-frame clones appear in the TCRdb table, and some are missing; sequencing was by immunoSEQ multiplex PCR. The sample has about 1.1 million clones; 75% to 85% are singletons. Germline V gives CDR1 SNHLY, CDR2 FYNNEI. V lost 6 bases and J lost 6; bases outside the gene matches: 3. This CDR3 is built from 13 residues. This receptor was taken from a man between 18 and 35 years old in good health. Some clones in this sample may be carry-over from other donors' samples. Sequenced input: memory CD4+ T cells from PBMCs. The subset denotes: CD45RA-negative fraction. The chain combines TRBV2 with TRBJ1-5, with 9 nucleotides matching TRBD1. CDR3 amino acids: CASRGTGFQPQHF. For the CDR3, the DNA is TGTGCCAGCAGGGGGACAGGGTTTCAGCCCCAGCATTTT.